This T cell receptor (beta chain) came from a study of monozygotic twins with inflammatory bowel disease. Germline V gives CDR1 SGHRS, CDR2 YFSETQ. The length of the CDR3 is 18 residues. Each TCR library used 3500 ng of total RNA. Two nested PCRs, about 16 and 10 cycles, amplified TCRalpha and TCRbeta cDNA. TCRdb re-analyzed the 5' RACE reads; it lists each CDR3 protein once, without DNA. This table holds 150,000 to 200,000 distinct CDR3 sequences. A remark on this clonotype: Antigen specificity is unknown.

Findings and caveats of the study: Researchers report that IBD patients shared fewer clonotypes with others than healthy twins, especially amid disease activity. T cell subtypes were not distinguishable in this analysis.

The specimen sequenced was blood. The chain couples TRBV5-1 to TRBJ2-3; the D call from TCRdb, TRBD1, cannot be confirmed without DNA. The source of this sequence is a human donor with ulcerative colitis or Crohn's disease, or a healthy co-twin of an affected twin (not recorded which). CDR3 protein: CASSGRDSLSSGTDTQYF.